The following is a T cell receptor (beta chain) sequence with its context. The sample belongs to a study of blood T cell repertoires in COVID-19. Study summary: Specimens from acute and convalescent COVID-19 originated in the United States, Italy and Spain. Nucleic acid was either cDNA or gDNA, and it came from T cells, B-cell-depleted T cells, or PBMCs.

Sequencing used immunoSEQ multiplex PCR; TCRdb keeps in-frame clones, though not all of them. The data hold some 400,000 clones, with about 90% observed a single time. The Seattle patients joined while their infection was active and were tracked longitudinally afterward. CDR3 length: 12 amino acids. The germline gives CDR1 SGDLS, CDR2 YYNGEE. The V and J ends lost 7 bases and 5 bases, in that order; junction bases with no gene match: 2. The genes are TRBV9 and TRBJ1-4; 7 bases align to TRBD1. Sequencing used peripheral blood. This TCR derives from a woman younger than 45 with COVID-19, enrolled during active disease. CDR3 protein: CASRRGNEKLFF. As DNA, the CDR3 is TGTGCCAGCCGCAGGGGGAATGAAAAACTGTTTTTT. The complete variable domain, with remaining parts taken from reference TRBV9 and TRBJ1-4, reads DSGVTQTPKHLITATGQRVTLRCSPRSGDLSVYWYQQSLDQGLQFLIQYYNGEERAKGNILERFSAQQFPDLHSELNLSSLELGDSALYFCASRRGNEKLFFGSGTQLSVL.